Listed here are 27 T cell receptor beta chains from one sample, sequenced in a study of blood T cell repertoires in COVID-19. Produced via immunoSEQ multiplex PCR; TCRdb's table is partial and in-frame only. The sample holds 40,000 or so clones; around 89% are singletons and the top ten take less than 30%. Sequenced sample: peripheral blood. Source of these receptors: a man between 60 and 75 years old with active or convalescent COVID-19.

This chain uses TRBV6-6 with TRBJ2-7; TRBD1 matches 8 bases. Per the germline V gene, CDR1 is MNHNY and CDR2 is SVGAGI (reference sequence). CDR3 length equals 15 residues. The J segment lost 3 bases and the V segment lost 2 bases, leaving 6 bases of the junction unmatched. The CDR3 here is CASSYETGGYYEQYF. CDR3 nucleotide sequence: TGTGCCAGCAGTTACGAAACAGGGGGTTACTACGAGCAGTACTTC.

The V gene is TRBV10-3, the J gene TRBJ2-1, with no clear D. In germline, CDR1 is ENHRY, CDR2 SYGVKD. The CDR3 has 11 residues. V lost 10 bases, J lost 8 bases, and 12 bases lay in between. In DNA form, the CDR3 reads TGTGCCACGGAAGCGAACCATGAGCAGTTCTTC. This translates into CATEANHEQFF.

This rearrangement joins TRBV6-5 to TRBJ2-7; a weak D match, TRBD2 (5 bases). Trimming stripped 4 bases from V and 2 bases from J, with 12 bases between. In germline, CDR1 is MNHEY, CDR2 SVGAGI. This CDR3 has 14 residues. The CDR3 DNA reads TGTGCCAGCAGTTCGGACGGGAACGCCTACGAGCAGTACTTC. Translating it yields CASSSDGNAYEQYF.

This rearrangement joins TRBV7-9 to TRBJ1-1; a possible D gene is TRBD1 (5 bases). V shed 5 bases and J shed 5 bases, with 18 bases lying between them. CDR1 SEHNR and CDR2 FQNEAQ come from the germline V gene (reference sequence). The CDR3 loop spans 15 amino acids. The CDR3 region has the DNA TGTGCCAGCAGCCTATCGGACATCAGTTTTACTGAAGCTTTCTTT. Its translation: CASSLSDISFTEAFF.

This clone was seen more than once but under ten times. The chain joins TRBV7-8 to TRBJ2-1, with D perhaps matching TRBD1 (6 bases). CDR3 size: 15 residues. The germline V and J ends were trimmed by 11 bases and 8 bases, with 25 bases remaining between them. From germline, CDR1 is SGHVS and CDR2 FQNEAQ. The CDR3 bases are TGTGCCTCGGGCGGCAAGTACCAGAGGGGGTATGAGCAGTTCTTC. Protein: CASGGKYQRGYEQFF.

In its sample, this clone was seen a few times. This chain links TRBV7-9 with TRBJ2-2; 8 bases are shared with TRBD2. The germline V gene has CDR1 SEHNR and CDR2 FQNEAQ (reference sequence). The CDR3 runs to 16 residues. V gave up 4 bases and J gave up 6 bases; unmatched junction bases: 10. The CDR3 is CASSSKYSGMAGELFF. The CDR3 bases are TGTGCCAGCAGCTCAAAGTATAGCGGGATGGCCGGGGAGCTGTTTTTT.

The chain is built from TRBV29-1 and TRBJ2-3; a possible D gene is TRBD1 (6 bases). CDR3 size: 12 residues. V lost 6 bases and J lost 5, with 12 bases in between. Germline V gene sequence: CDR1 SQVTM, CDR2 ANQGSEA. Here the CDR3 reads CSVVGAGDTQYF. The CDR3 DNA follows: TGCAGCGTCGTGGGGGCGGGAGATACGCAGTATTTT.

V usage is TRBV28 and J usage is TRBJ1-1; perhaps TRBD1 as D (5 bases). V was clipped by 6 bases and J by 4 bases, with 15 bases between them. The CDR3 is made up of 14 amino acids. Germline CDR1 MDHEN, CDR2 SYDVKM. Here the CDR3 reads CASSSGLGATEAFF. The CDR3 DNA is TGTGCCAGCAGCTCGGGACTTGGGGCCACTGAAGCTTTCTTT.

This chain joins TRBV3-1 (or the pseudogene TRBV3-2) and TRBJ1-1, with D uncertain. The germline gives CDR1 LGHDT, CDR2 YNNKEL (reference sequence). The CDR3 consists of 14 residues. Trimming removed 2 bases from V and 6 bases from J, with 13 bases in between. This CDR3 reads CASSQFMGRAEAFF. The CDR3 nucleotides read TGTGCCAGCAGCCAATTCATGGGTCGGGCTGAAGCTTTCTTT.

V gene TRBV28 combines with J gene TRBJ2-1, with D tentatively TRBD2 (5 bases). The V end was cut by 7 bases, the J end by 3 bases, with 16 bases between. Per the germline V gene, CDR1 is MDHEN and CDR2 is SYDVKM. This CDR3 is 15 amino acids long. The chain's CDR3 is CASTQPLGDYNEQFF. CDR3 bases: TGTGCCAGCACCCAACCCCTCGGGGACTACAATGAGCAGTTCTTC.

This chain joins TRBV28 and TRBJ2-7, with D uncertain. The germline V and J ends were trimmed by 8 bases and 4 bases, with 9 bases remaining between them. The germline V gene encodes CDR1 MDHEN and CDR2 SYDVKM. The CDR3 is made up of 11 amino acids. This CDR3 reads CASQIGYEQYF. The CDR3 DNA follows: TGTGCCAGCCAGATCGGGTACGAGCAGTACTTC.

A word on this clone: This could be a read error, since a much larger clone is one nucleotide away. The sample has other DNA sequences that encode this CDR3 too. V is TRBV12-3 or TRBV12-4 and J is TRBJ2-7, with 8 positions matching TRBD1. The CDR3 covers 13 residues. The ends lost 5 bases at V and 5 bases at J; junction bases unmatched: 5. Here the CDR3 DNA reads TGTGCCAGCAGTACAGGACAGGGCCACGAGCAGTACTTC. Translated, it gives CASSTGQGHEQYF.

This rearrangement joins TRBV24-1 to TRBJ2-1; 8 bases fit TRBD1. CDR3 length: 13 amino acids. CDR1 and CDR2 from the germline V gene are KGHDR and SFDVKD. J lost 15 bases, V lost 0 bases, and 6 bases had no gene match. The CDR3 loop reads CATSDLGQGVPFF. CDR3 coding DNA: TGTGCCACCAGTGATTTGGGACAGGGAGTCCCGTTCTTC.

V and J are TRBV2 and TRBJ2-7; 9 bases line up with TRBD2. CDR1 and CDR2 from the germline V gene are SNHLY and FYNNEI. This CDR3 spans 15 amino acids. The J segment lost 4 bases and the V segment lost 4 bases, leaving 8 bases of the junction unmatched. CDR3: CASSGSGRQAYEQYF. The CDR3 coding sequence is TGTGCCAGCAGTGGAAGCGGGAGGCAGGCGTACGAGCAGTACTTC. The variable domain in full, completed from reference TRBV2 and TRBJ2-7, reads EPEVTQTPSHQVTQMGQEVILRCVPISNHLYFYWYRQILGQKVEFLVSFYNNEISEKSEIFDDQFSVERPDGSNFTLKIRSTKLEDSAMYFCASSGSGRQAYEQYFGPGTRLTVT.

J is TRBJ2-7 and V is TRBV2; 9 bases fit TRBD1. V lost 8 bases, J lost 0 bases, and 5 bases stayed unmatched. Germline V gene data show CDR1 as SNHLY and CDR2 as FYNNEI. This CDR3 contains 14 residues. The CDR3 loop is CASHRDRVSYEQYF. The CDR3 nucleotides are TGTGCCAGCCACCGGGACAGGGTCTCCTACGAGCAGTACTTC.

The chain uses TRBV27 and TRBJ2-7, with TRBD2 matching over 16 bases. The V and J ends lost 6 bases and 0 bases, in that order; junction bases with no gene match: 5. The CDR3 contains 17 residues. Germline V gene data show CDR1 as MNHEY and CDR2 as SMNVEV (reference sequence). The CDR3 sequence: CASRGLAGGPSSYEQYF. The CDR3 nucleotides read TGTGCCAGCAGGGGACTAGCGGGAGGGCCGAGCTCCTACGAGCAGTACTTC.

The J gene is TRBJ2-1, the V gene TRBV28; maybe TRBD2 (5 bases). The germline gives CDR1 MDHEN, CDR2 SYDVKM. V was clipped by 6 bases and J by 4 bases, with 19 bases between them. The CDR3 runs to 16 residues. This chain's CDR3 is CASSPLTSGLYNEQFF. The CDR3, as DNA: TGTGCCAGCAGCCCTCTAACTAGTGGCCTGTACAATGAGCAGTTCTTC.

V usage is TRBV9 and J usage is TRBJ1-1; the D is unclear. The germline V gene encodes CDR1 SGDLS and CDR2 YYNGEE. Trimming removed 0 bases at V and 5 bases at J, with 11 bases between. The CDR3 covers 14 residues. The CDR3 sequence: CASSVVLGGTEAFF. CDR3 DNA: TGTGCCAGCAGCGTAGTCCTCGGAGGGACTGAAGCTTTCTTT.

The CDR3 loop reads CASSLRDSARGTQYF. Written as DNA, the CDR3 is TGTGCCAGCAGCTTAAGGGACAGTGCCCGGGGGACCCAGTACTTC. V usage is TRBV7-9 and J usage is TRBJ2-5; TRBD1 aligns across 7 bases. V lost 2 bases and J lost 7; bases outside the gene matches: 10. Germline assignment: CDR1 SEHNR and CDR2 FQNEAQ (reference sequence). The CDR3 has 15 amino acids.

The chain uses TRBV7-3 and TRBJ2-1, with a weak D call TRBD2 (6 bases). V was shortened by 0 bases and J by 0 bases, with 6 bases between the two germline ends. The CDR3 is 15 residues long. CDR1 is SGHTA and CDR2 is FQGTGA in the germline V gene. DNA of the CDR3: TGTGCCAGCAGCTTAACCGGGAGCTCCTACAATGAGCAGTTCTTC. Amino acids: CASSLTGSSYNEQFF.

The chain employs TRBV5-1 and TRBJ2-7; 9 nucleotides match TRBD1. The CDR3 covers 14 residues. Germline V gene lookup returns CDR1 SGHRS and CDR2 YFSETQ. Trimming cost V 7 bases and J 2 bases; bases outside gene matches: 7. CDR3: CASRPGTGTYEQYF. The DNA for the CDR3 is TGCGCCAGCCGACCCGGGACAGGGACCTACGAGCAGTACTTC.

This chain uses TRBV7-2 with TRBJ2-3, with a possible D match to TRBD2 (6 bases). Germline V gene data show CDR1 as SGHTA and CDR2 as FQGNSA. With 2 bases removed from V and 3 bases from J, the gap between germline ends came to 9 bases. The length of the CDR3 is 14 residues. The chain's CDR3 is CASSLLAGTDTQYF. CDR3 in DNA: TGTGCCAGCAGCTTACTGGCGGGAACAGATACGCAGTATTTT.

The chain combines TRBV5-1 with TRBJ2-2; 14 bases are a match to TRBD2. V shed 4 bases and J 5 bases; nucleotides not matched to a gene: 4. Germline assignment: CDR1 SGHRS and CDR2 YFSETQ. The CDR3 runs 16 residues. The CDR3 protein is CASSAGLAGVTGELFF. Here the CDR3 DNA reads TGCGCCAGCAGCGCGGGACTAGCGGGAGTTACCGGGGAGCTGTTTTTT.

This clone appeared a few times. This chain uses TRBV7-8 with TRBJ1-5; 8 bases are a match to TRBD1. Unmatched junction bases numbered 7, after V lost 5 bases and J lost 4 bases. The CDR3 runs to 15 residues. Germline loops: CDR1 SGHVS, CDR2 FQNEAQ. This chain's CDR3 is CASSLGQGLNQPQHF. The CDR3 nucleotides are TGTGCCAGCAGCCTTGGACAGGGTCTAAATCAGCCCCAGCATTTT.

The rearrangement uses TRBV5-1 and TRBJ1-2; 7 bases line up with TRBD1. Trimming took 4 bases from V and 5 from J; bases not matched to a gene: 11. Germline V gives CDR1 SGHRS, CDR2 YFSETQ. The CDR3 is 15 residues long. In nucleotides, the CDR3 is TGCGCCAGCAGCGCGGCCGACAGGGCCGCGTATGGCTACACCTTC. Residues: CASSAADRAAYGYTF.

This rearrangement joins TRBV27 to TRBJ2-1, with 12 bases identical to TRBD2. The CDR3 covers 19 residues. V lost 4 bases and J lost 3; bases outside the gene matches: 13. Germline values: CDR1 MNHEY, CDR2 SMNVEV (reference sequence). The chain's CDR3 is CASSYTVRTSGVLYNEQFF. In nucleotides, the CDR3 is TGTGCCAGCAGTTATACGGTCCGGACTAGCGGGGTCCTCTACAATGAGCAGTTCTTC.

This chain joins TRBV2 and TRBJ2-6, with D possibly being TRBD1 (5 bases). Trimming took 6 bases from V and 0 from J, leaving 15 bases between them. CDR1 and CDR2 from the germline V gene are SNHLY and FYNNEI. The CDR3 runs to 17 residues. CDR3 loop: CASRVTVSTSGANVLTF. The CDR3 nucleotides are TGTGCCAGCAGGGTGACAGTATCAACCTCTGGGGCCAACGTCCTGACTTTC. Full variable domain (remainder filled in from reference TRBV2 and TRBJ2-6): EPEVTQTPSHQVTQMGQEVILRCVPISNHLYFYWYRQILGQKVEFLVSFYNNEISEKSEIFDDQFSVERPDGSNFTLKIRSTKLEDSAMYFCASRVTVSTSGANVLTFGAGSRLTVL.